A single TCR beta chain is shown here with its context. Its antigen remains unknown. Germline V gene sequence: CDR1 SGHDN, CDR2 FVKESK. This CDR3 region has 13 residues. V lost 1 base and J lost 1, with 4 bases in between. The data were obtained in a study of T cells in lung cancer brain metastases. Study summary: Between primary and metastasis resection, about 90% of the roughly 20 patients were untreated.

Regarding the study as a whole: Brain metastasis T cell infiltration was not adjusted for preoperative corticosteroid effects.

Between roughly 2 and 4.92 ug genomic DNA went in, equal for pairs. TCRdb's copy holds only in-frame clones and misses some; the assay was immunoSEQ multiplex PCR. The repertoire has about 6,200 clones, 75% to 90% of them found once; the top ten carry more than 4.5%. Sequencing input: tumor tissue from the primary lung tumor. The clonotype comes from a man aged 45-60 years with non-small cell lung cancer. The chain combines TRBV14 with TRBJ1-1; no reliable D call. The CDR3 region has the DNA TGTGCCAGCAGCCAAGCTGGGAACACTGAAGCTTTCTTT. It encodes CASSQAGNTEAFF.